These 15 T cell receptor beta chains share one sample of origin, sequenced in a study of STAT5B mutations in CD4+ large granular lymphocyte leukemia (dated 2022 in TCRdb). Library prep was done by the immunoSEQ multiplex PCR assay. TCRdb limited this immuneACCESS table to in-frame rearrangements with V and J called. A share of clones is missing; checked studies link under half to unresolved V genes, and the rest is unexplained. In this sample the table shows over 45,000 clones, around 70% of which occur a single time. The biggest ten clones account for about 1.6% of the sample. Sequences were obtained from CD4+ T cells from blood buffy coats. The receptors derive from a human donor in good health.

The CDR3 is CAISVGGQYSGANVLTF. CDR3 coding DNA: TGTGCCATCAGTGTCGGGGGACAGTACTCTGGGGCCAACGTCCTGACTTTC. The chain recombines TRBV10-3 with TRBJ2-6; tentatively, D is TRBD1 (7 bases). V shed 4 bases and J shed 0 bases, with 13 bases lying between them. In germline, CDR1 is ENHRY, CDR2 SYGVKD. The CDR3 length is 17 residues.

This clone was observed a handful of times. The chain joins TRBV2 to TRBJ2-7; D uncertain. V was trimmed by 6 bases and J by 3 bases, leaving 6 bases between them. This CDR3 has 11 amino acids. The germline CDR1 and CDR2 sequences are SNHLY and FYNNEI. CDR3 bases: TGTGCCAGCAGACAGAACTACGAGCAGTACTTC. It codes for CASRQNYEQYF. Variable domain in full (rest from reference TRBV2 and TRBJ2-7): EPEVTQTPSHQVTQMGQEVILRCVPISNHLYFYWYRQILGQKVEFLVSFYNNEISEKSEIFDDQFSVERPDGSNFTLKIRSTKLEDSAMYFCASRQNYEQYFGPGTRLTVT.

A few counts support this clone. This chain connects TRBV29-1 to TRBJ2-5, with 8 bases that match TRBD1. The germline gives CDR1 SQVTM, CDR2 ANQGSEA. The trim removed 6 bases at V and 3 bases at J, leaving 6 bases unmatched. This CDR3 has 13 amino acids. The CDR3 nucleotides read TGCAGCGTCGCGACAGGGGAAAAAGAGACCCAGTACTTC. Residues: CSVATGEKETQYF.

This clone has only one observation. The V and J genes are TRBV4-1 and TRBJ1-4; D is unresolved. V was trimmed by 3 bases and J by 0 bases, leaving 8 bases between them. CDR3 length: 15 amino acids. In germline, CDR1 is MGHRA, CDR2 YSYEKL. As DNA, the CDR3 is TGCGCCAGCAGCCATCCGGGAGCAACTAATGAAAAACTGTTTTTT. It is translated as CASSHPGATNEKLFF.

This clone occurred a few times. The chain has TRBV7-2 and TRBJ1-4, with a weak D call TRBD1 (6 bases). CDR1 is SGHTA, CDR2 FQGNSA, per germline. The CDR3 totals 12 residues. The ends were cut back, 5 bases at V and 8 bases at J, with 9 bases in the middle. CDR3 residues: CASSDRREKLFF. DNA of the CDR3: TGTGCCAGCAGCGACAGGAGGGAAAAACTGTTTTTT.

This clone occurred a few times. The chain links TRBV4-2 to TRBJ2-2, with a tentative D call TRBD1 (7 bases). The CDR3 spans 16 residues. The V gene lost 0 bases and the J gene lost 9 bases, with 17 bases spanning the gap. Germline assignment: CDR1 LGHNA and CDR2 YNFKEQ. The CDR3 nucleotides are TGTGCCAGCAGCCAAGAGATGACGACTAGGGGGCGGGAGCTGTTTTTT. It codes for CASSQEMTTRGRELFF.

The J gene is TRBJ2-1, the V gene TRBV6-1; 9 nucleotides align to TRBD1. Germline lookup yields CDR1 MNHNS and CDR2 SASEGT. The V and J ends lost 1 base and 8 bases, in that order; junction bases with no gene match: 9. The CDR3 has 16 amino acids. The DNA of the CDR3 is TGTGCCAGCAGTGAAGGGCAACAGGGGGCGTGGGATGAGCAGTTCTTC. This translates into CASSEGQQGAWDEQFF.

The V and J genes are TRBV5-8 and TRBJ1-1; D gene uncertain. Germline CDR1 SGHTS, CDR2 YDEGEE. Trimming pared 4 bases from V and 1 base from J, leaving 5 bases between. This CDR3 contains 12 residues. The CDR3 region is CASSGWNTEAFF. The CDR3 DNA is TGTGCCAGCAGCGGGTGGAACACTGAAGCTTTCTTT.

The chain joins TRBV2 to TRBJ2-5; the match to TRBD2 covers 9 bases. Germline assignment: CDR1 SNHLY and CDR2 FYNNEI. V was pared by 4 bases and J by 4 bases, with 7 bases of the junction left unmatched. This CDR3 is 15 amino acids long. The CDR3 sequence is CASSGWRAGGETQYF. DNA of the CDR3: TGTGCCAGCAGTGGATGGAGAGCGGGGGGAGAGACCCAGTACTTC.

In DNA form, the CDR3 reads TGTGCCAGCAGCTTAAGGCGGGGGGGCGGAGATACGCAGTATTTT. Translation: CASSLRRGGGDTQYF. This chain joins TRBV7-9 and TRBJ2-3; TRBD2 agrees at 9 bases. Germline CDR1 is SEHNR and CDR2 is FQNEAQ (reference sequence). CDR3 length: 15 residues. V lost 2 bases and J lost 5; bases outside the gene matches: 5.

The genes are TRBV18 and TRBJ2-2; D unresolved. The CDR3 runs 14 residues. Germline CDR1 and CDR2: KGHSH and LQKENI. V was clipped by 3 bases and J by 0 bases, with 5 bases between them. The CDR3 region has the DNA TGTGCCAGCTCACCCCGACCGAACACCGGGGAGCTGTTTTTT. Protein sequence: CASSPRPNTGELFF.

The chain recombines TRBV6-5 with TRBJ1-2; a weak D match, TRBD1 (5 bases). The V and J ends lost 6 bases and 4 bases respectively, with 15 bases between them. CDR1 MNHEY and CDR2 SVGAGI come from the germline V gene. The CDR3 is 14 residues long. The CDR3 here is CASSTRDGGYGYTF. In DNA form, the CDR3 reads TGTGCCAGCAGCACTAGGGACGGTGGCTATGGCTACACCTTC.

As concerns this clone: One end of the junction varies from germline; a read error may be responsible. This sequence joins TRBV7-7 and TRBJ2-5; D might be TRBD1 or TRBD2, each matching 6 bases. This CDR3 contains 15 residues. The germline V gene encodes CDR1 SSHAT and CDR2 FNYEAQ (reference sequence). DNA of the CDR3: TGTGCTAGCAGCTTAGCCCGAGGGGGGTTGGAGACCCAGTACTTC. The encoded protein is CASSLARGGLETQYF.

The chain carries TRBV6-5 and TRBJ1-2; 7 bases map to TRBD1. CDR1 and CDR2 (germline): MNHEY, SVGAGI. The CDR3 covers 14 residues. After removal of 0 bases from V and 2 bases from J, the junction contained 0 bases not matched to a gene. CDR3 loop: CASSYSGQNYGYTF. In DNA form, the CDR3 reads TGTGCCAGCAGTTACTCGGGACAGAACTATGGCTACACCTTC.

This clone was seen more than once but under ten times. CDR3 bases: TGTGCCAGCAGTTTGTATACAGGCCAAATTCAACCCCTCCACTTT. Translated, it gives CASSLYTGQIQPLHF. V and J are TRBV28 and TRBJ1-6; D might be TRBD1 (5 bases). The germline V and J ends were trimmed by 3 bases and 12 bases, with 18 bases remaining between them. The CDR3 length is 15 residues. CDR1 and CDR2 from the germline V gene are MDHEN and SYDVKM.